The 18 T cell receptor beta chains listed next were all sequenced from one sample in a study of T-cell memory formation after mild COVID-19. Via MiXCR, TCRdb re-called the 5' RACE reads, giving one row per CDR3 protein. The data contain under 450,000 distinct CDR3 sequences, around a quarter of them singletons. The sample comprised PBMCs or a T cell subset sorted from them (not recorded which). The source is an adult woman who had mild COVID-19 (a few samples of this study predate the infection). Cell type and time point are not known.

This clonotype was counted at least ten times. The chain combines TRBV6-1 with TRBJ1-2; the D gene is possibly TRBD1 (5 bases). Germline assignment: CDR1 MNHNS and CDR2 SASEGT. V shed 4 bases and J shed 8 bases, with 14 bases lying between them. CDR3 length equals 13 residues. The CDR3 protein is CASSVSRVGGYTF. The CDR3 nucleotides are TGTGCCAGCAGTGTGAGCAGGGTAGGAGGCTACACCTTC.

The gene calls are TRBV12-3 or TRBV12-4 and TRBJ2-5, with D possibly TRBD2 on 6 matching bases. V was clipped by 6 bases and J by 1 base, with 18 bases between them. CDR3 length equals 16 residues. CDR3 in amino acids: CASSPNRLGGQETQYF. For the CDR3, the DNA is TGTGCCAGCAGCCCTAATAGACTAGGAGGCCAAGAGACCCAGTACTTC.

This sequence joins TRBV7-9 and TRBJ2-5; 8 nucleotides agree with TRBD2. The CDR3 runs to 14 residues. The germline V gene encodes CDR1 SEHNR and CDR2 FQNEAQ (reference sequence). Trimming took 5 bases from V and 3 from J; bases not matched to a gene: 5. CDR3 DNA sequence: TGTGCCAGCAGCCTCGAGCGGGGGAAAGAGACCCAGTACTTC. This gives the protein CASSLERGKETQYF. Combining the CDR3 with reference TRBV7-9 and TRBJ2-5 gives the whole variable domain DTGVSQNPRHKITKRGQNVTFRCDPISEHNRLYWYRQTLGQGPEFLTYFQNEAQLEKSRLLSDRFSAERPKGSFSTLEIQRTEQGDSAMYLCASSLERGKETQYFGPGTRLLVL.

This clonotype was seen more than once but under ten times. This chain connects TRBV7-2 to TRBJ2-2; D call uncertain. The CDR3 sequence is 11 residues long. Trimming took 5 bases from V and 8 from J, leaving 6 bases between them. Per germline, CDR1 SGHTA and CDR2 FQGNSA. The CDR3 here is CASSRLGELFF. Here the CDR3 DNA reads TGTGCCAGCAGCCGTCTGGGGGAGCTGTTTTTT.

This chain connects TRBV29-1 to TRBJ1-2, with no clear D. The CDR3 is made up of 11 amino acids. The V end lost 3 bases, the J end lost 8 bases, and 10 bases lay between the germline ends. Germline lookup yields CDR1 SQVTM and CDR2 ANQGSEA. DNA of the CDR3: TGCAGCGTTGAGCGAGGGTACGGCTACACCTTC. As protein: CSVERGYGYTF. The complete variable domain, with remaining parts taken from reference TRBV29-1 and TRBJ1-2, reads SAVISQKPSRDICQRGTSLTIQCQVDSQVTMMFWYRQQPGQSLTLIATANQGSEATYESGFVIDKFPISRPNLTFSTLTVSNMSPEDSSIYLCSVERGYGYTFGSGTRLTVV.

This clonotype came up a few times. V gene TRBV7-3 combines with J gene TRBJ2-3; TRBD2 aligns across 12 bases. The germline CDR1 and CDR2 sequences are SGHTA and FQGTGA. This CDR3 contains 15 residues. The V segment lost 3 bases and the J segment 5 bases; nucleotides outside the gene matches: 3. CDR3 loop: CASSLTSGRGDTQYF. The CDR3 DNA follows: TGTGCCAGCAGCTTGACTAGCGGGAGAGGAGATACGCAGTATTTT.

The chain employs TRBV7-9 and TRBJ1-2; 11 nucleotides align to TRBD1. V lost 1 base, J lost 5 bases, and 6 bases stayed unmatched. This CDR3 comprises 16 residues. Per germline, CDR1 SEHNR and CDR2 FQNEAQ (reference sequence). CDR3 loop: CASSLVPDRGLYGYTF. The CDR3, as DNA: TGTGCCAGCAGCTTAGTTCCGGACAGGGGGCTTTATGGCTACACCTTC.

In DNA, the CDR3 is TGCGCCAGCAGCTTGAGGGCGGGGGGCACAGATACGCAGTATTTT. This codes for CASSLRAGGTDTQYF. V is TRBV5-1 and J is TRBJ2-3; 7 bases are a match to TRBD2. V lost 1 base and J lost 1; bases outside the gene matches: 3. The germline V gene has CDR1 SGHRS and CDR2 YFSETQ. The CDR3 consists of 15 residues.

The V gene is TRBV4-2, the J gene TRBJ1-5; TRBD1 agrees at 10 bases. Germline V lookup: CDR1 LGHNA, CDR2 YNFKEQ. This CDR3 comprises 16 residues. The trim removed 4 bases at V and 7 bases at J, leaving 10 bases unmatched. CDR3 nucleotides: TGTGCCAGCAGCCCCGCCGGGACAGGGGAATTGCAGCCCCAGCATTTT. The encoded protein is CASSPAGTGELQPQHF.

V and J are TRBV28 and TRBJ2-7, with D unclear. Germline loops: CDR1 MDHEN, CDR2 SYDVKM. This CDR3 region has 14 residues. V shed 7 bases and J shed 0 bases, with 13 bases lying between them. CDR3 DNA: TGTGCCAGCACCAGGCTAATTGACTCCTACGAGCAGTACTTC. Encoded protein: CASTRLIDSYEQYF.

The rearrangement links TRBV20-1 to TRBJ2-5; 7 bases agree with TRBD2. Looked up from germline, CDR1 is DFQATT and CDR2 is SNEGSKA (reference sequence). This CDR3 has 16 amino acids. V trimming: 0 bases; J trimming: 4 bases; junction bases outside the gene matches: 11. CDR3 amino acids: CSARDLPTSPGETQYF. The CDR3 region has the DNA TGCAGTGCTAGAGATCTCCCGACTAGCCCAGGAGAGACCCAGTACTTC.

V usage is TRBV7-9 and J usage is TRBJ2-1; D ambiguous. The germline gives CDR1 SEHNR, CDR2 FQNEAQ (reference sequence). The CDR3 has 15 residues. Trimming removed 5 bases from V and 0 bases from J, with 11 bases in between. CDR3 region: CASSGPSSSYNEQFF. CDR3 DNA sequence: TGTGCCAGCAGCGGGCCTTCGAGCTCCTACAATGAGCAGTTCTTC.

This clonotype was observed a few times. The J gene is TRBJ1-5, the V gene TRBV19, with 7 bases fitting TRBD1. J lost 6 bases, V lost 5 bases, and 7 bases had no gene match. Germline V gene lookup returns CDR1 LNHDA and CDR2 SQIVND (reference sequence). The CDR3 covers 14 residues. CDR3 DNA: TGTGCCAGTAGTTCGACAGGGCGCGCTCAGCCCCAGCATTTT. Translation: CASSSTGRAQPQHF.

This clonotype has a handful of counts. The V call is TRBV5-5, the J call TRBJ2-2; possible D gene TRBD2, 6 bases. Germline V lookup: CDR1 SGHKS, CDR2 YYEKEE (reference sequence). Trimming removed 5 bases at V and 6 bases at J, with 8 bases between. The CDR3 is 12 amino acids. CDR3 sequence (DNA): TGTGCCAGCAGACCGGGGGCCGGGGAGCTGTTTTTT. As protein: CASRPGAGELFF. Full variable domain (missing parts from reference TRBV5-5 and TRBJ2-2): DAGVTQSPTHLIKTRGQQVTLRCSPISGHKSVSWYQQVLGQGPQFIFQYYEKEERGRGNFPDRFSARQFPNYSSELNVNALLLGDSALYLCASRPGAGELFFGEGSRLTVL.

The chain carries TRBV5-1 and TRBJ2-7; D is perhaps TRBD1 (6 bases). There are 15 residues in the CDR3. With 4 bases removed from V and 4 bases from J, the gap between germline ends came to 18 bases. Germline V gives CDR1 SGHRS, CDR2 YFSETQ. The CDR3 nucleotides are TGCGCCAGCAGCGGTTTCTCGGGCAGGGGATACGAGCAGTACTTC. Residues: CASSGFSGRGYEQYF.

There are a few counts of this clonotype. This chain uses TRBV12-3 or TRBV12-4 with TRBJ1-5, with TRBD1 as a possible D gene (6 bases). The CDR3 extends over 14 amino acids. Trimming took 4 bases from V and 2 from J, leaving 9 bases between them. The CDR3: CASSYKGGNQPQHF. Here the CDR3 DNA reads TGTGCCAGCAGTTATAAGGGGGGCAATCAGCCCCAGCATTTT.

CDR3 in amino acids: CSVGTNNQPQHF. For the CDR3, the DNA is TGCAGCGTTGGGACAAACAATCAGCCCCAGCATTTT. V is TRBV29-1 and J is TRBJ1-5, with D maybe TRBD1 (5 bases). The CDR3 has 12 residues. Trimming took off 4 bases at V and 3 bases at J, with 7 bases between the two ends. CDR1 and CDR2 (germline): SQVTM, ANQGSEA.

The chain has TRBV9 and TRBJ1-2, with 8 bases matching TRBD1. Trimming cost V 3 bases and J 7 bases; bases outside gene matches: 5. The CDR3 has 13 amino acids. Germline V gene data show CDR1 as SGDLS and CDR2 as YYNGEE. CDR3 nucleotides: TGTGCCAGCAGCGGGACAGGGCGAGGTGGCTACACCTTC. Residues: CASSGTGRGGYTF.